These T cell receptor beta chains were read from a single sample in a study of cytomegalovirus exposure and HLA in healthy donors. Profiling relied on immunoSEQ multiplex PCR, and the TCRdb table lists in-frame clones only, not all of them. This table holds 90,000 to 120,000 clones, over 65% found once. The source material was PBMCs. The receptors were sampled from a female donor in good health and CMV-seropositive. The CDR3 runs from the conserved cysteine through the conserved F or W. The D gene is left open where the match is weak. Clone size is stated in some rows and not others, as once, few, many or a class when expanded.

D: TRBD2
size: .
J: TRBJ2-2
V: TRBV6-6
DNA: TGTGCCAGCAGTTACTTGCCTAGCGGGAACACCGGGGAGCTGTTTTTT
CDR3: CASSYLPSGNTGELFF

D: TRBD2
size: .
J: TRBJ2-1
V: TRBV5-4
DNA: TGTGCCAGCAGCCGGACTAGCGGGAGTAGTGGGCAGTTCTTC
CDR3: CASSRTSGSSGQFF

D: TRBD1
size: .
J: TRBJ1-5
V: TRBV5-1
DNA: TGCGCCAGCAGCAAGAGGGGACAGCGAAATCAGCCCCAGCATTTT
CDR3: CASSKRGQRNQPQHF

D: .
size: once
J: TRBJ1-1
V: TRBV6-1
DNA: TGTGCCAGCAGTGAAGCAAGAGTGACAAGTGACACTGAAGCTTTCTTT
CDR3: CASSEARVTSDTEAFF

D: TRBD2
size: .
J: TRBJ2-1
V: TRBV7-2
DNA: TGTGCCAGCAGCTTAGTGGGGACTAGCTACAATGAGCAGTTCTTC
CDR3: CASSLVGTSYNEQFF

D: .
size: .
J: TRBJ1-4
V: TRBV30
DNA: TGTGCCTGGAGTGTAGCTGAAAAACTGTTTTTT
CDR3: CAWSVAEKLFF

D: TRBD2
size: .
J: TRBJ2-5
V: TRBV6-1
DNA: TGTGCCAGCAGTGAAGAGAAGGGGCGGGGGGGTTTGAGGGAGACCCAGTACTTC
CDR3: CASSEEKGRGGLRETQYF

D: .
size: .
J: TRBJ2-3
V: TRBV6-5
DNA: TGTGCCAGCAGTAGCTCCCGGGGTAGCACAGATACGCAGTATTTT
CDR3: CASSSSRGSTDTQYF

D: TRBD1
size: .
J: TRBJ2-5
V: TRBV6-5
DNA: TGTGCCAGCAGCATCAAGGGGGCGACCCAGTACTTC
CDR3: CASSIKGATQYF

D: TRBD1
size: .
J: TRBJ1-4
V: TRBV27
DNA: TGTGCCAGCAGTTTAAAAGGGACAGTCAATGAAAAACTGTTTTTT
CDR3: CASSLKGTVNEKLFF

D: .
size: .
J: TRBJ1-6
V: TRBV2
DNA: TGTGCCAGCACCGGACGGGCTGGGAGTGATTCACCCCTCCACTTT
CDR3: CASTGRAGSDSPLHF

D: .
size: .
J: TRBJ1-5
V: TRBV28
DNA: TGTGCCAGCAGTTTTAGTTCACAGCCCCAGCATTTT
CDR3: CASSFSSQPQHF

D: .
size: .
J: TRBJ2-7
V: TRBV29-1
DNA: TGCAGCGGCCGGGACACTCCCTATGAGCAGTACTTC
CDR3: CSGRDTPYEQYF

D: .
size: .
J: TRBJ2-3
V: TRBV4-3
DNA: TGCGCCAGCAGCCAAGGACTAAGCACAGATACGCAGTATTTT
CDR3: CASSQGLSTDTQYF

D: .
size: once
J: TRBJ1-3
V: TRBV15
DNA: TGTGCCACCAGCAAGGGGGCTGGAAACACCATATATTTT
CDR3: CATSKGAGNTIYF

D: .
size: .
J: TRBJ2-2
V: TRBV7-2
DNA: TGTGCCAGCAGCTTAGTAGTAAACAGCCGGACTACCGGGGAGCTGTTTTTT
CDR3: CASSLVVNSRTTGELFF

D: .
size: .
J: TRBJ1-1
V: TRBV7-2
DNA: TGTGCCAGCAGCTCCTATTCGGGCACTGAAGCTTTCTTT
CDR3: CASSSYSGTEAFF

D: TRBD2
size: .
J: TRBJ2-3
V: TRBV5-1
DNA: TGCGCCAGCAGCTTGACGGGAGGCGGGGGAGATACGCAGTATTTT
CDR3: CASSLTGGGGDTQYF

D: .
size: .
J: TRBJ1-4
V: TRBV6-5
DNA: TGTGCCAGCAGTCAGTACGGGGAAAGTGAAAAACTGTTTTTT
CDR3: CASSQYGESEKLFF

D: TRBD2
size: .
J: TRBJ2-1
V: TRBV7-2
DNA: TGTGCCAGCAGATACGGGACTAGCGGAAACAATGAGCAGTTCTTC
CDR3: CASRYGTSGNNEQFF

D: TRBD2
size: .
J: TRBJ2-1
V: TRBV7-9
DNA: TGTGCCAGCAGCTTATCGGGGGGTGAAGAGCAGTTCTTC
CDR3: CASSLSGGEEQFF

D: .
size: few
J: TRBJ2-5
V: TRBV2
DNA: TGTGCCAGCAGTGATAATTTGGAGACCCAGTACTTC
CDR3: CASSDNLETQYF

D: TRBD2
size: few
J: TRBJ2-1
V: TRBV9
DNA: TGTGCCAGCAGCTTTACTAGCGGGGACTACAATGAGCAGTTCTTC
CDR3: CASSFTSGDYNEQFF

D: TRBD1
size: .
J: TRBJ2-5
V: TRBV19
DNA: TGTGCCAGTAGTACCGGACAGGGGATTATCGGAGAGACCCAGTACTTC
CDR3: CASSTGQGIIGETQYF